The clone carrying this TCR beta chain has only a few counts. TCRdb recomputed calls from the 5' RACE reads with MiXCR, one row per CDR3 protein. Among 550,000 or so distinct CDR3 sequences listed, 19% were seen once. These data belong to a study of T cells after yellow fever vaccination. From germline, CDR1 is KGHDR and CDR2 SFDVKD. This CDR3 contains 13 residues. V was pared by 3 bases and J by 5 bases, with 9 bases between. The J gene is TRBJ2-5, the V gene TRBV24-1, with D unresolved. Specimen: PBMCs, collected 15 days after the yellow fever booster vaccination. This TCR came from a man aged 25 to 45 who received the YFV17D yellow fever vaccine. CDR3 protein: CATSDPSDETQYF. The CDR3, as DNA: TGTGCCACCAGTGATCCCTCCGATGAGACCCAGTACTTC.